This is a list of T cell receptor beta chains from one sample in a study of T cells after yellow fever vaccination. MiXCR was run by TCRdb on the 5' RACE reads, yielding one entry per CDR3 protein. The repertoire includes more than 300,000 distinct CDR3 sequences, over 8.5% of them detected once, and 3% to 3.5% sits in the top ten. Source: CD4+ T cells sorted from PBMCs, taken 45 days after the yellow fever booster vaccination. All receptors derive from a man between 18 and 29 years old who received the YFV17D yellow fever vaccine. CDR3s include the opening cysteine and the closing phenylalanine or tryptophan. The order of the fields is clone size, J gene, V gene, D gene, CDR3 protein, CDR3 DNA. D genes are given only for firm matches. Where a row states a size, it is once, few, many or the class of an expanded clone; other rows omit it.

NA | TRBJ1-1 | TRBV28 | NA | CASSGPEAFF | TGTGCCAGCAGCGGTCCCGAAGCTTTCTTT
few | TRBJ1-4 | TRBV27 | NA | CASSLMGAGSEKLFF | TGTGCCAGCAGTTTAATGGGGGCCGGGTCTGAAAAACTGTTTTTT
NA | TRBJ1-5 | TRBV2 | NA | CASSVEGGDQPQHF | TGTGCCAGCAGTGTTGAGGGCGGGGATCAGCCCCAGCATTTT
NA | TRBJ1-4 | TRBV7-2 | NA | CASSPSRVEEKLFF | TGTGCCAGCAGCCCCAGTCGGGTTGAGGAAAAACTGTTTTTT
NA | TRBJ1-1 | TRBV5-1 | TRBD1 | CASSLAGTGGNTEAFF | TGCGCCAGCAGCTTGGCCGGGACAGGAGGGAACACTGAAGCTTTCTTT
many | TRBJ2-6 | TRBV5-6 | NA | CASIGASGANVLTF | TGTGCCAGCATCGGGGCCTCTGGGGCCAACGTCCTGACTTTC
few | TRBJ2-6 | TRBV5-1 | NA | CASTLGAAGANVLTF | TGCGCCAGCACCCTTGGAGCCGCCGGGGCCAACGTCCTGACTTTC
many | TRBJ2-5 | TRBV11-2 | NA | CASSLDRETQYF | TGTGCCAGCAGCTTAGACAGAGAGACCCAGTACTTC
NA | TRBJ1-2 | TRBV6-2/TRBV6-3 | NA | CASRGLRGRTF | TGTGCCAGCAGAGGCCTCAGAGGGAGAACCTTC
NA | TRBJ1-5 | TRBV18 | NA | CASSPRRDPRQPQHF | TGTGCCAGCTCACCACGAAGGGACCCTAGACAGCCCCAGCATTTT
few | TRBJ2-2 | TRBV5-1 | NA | CASSFDLSTGELFF | TGCGCCAGCAGCTTCGATTTGTCAACCGGGGAGCTGTTTTTT
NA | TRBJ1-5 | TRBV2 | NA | CASSEGPRNQPQHF | TGTGCCAGCAGTGAGGGGCCGCGCAATCAGCCCCAGCATTTT
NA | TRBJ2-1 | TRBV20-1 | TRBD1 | CSARGGQVGYNEQFF | TGCAGTGCTAGAGGGGGACAGGTTGGCTACAATGAGCAGTTCTTC
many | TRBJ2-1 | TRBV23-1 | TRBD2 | CASSQPLAGGSYNEQFF | TGCGCCAGCAGTCAACCGCTGGCGGGGGGTTCCTACAATGAGCAGTTCTTC